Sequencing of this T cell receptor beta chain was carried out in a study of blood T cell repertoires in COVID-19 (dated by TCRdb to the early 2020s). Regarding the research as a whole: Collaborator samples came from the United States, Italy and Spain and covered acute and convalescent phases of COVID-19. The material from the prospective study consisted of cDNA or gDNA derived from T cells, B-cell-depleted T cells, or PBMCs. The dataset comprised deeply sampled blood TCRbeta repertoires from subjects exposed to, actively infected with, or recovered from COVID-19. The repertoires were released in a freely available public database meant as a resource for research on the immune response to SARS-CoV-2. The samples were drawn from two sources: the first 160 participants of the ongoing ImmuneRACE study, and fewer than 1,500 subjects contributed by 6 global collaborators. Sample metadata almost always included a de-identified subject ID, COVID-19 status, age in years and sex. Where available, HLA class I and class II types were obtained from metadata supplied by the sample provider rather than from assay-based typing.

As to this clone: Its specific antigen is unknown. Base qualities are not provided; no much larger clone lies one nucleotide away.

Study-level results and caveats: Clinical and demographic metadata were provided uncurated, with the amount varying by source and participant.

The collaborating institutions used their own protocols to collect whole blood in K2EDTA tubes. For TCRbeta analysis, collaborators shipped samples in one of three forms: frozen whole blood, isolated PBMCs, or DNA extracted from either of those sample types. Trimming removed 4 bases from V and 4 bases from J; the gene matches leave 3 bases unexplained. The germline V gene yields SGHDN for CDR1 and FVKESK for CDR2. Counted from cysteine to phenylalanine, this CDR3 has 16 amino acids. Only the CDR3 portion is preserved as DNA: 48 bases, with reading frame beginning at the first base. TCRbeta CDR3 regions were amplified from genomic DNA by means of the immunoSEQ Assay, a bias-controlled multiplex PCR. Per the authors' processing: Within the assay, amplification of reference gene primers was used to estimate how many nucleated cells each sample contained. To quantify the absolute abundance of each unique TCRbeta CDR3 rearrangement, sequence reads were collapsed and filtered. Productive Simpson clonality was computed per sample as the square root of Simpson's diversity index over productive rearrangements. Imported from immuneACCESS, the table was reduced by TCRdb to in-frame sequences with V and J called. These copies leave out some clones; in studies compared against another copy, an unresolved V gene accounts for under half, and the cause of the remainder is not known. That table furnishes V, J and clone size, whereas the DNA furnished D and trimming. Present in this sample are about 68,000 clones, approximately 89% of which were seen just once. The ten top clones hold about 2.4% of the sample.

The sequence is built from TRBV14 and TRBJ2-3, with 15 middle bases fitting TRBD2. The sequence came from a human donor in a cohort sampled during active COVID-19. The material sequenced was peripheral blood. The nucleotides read TGTGCCAGCAGCCCAGGACTAGCGGGAGGGGCAGATACGCAGTATTTT. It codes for CASSPGLAGGADTQYF.